A single T cell receptor (beta chain) is shown here with its context. Its antigen remains unidentified. Trimming stripped 5 bases from V and 3 bases from J, with 14 bases between. In germline, CDR1 is SGHAT, CDR2 FQNNGV. The CDR3 loop spans 14 amino acids. This specimen comes from a study of cytomegalovirus exposure and HLA in healthy donors. Whole-study findings and limits: The study labeled roughly 160 TCR beta chains cytomegalovirus-associated.

The repertoire was sequenced with immunoSEQ multiplex PCR; TCRdb's copy has only in-frame clones and lacks some. The top ten hold 1.5% to 2% of the sample, which has 95,000 to 150,000 clones, around 90% seen once. The sequenced material came from PBMCs. This TCR came from a woman aged 18-29 years in good health and CMV-seronegative. V is TRBV11-2 and J is TRBJ2-7, with D perhaps matching TRBD1 (7 bases). DNA for the CDR3: TGTGCCAGCAGCCAGGGGGGAGGCCTCTACGAGCAGTACTTC. This sequence encodes CASSQGGGLYEQYF.